This TCR beta chain was sequenced during a study of T cell responses to AZD1222 COVID-19 vaccine (dated by TCRdb to the early 2020s). At the level of the whole study: AZD1222 recipients given second doses at about 4 weeks or at about 12 weeks were pooled, since spike-specific TCR depth and breadth were not found to differ between the two schedules. A total of just over 230 trial participants underwent TCR sequencing, of whom some 210 received two doses of AZD1222 and about 25 received two doses of the MenACWY control vaccine. Trial participants were enrolled by age into 18-55, 56-69 and 70-plus year subgroups, with about 150, 27 and 61 TCR-sequenced participants respectively. Broader findings and caveats from the paper: The whole spike protein was spanned by vaccine-associated CD4 TCRs, and dominant responses were seen in regions 160-218 and 743-854. Nearly half of unique spike-specific TCRs reportedly recognized epitopes outside regions mutated in the B.1.351 and B.1.1.7 variants. Spike-specific TCR breadth and depth rose significantly after two AZD1222 doses compared with day 0 and with MenACWY recipients. Because no samples from the day 14 peak response were available, repertoires could be characterized only after the peak T cell response. The 56-69-year group was small, and its depth increase did not reach significance, likely because of low power. Participants were mostly white British, with more females than males. The authors suggested clonal diversity may have been underestimated. Conclusions about previously exposed vaccinees are limited, since just five or six AZD1222 recipients were seropositive for SARS-CoV-2 at baseline.

The CDR3 regions of human TCRbeta chains were analyzed by immunosequencing. As for the original processing: Repertoire TCRs were matched against a reference library of SARS-CoV-2-specific TCRs generated with the MIRA antigen-specificity platform. Breadth was defined as the fraction of unique TCRs that were SARS-CoV-2-associated, and depth was defined as the fraction of total T cells that were SARS-CoV-2-associated. Using the MIRA data, each spike-specific TCR was assigned both to the spike region to which the TCR was reactive and to a CD4 or CD8 class. Log10-transformed breadth and depth values were compared by one-way ANOVA with Sidak's multiple comparisons tests. TCRdb obtained this table from immuneACCESS and retained in-frame rearrangements with V and J assigned. These tables miss some clones; where compared with another copy, unresolved V genes account for less than half of the shortfall, and the remainder is unexplained. The V and J calls and clone size are taken from that table; D and trimming were inferred from the DNA. In all, the sample holds roughly 100,000 clones, and roughly 84% of those were seen once. The ten biggest clones cover 17% of the sample.

The sample's time point label, decoded: baseline before first vaccination. Vaccinee samples were obtained from the UK trials COV001 and COV002, which included a single-blind randomized controlled phase 2/3 trial of AZD1222 (ChAdOx1 nCoV-19) in healthy adults. For TCRbeta chain sequencing, PBMC samples were collected from trial participants at day 0 and at day 28 after the second dose. V drops 5 bases and J drops 4 bases, leaving 7 bases in between. In the germline V gene (reference sequence), CDR1 corresponds to SEHNR and CDR2 to FQNEAQ. There are 12 amino acids in the CDR3, from cysteine to phenylalanine inclusive. The entry retains the CDR3 DNA only, 36 bases that are in frame from base 1. Comments on this clone: Its specific antigen is unknown. Base qualities are not at hand, and no much larger clone is one base apart.

This TCR came from an adult in good health. The starting material was peripheral blood, obtained on day 0 of AZD1222 vaccination. The rearranged chain carries TRBV7-9 and TRBJ2-3, with no confident D gene call. At the DNA level, the sequence is TGTGCCAGCAGCCCGATGGCAGATACGCAGTATTTT. Its protein is CASSPMADTQYF.